The entry that follows covers one T cell receptor (beta chain) sequence. Its antigen is not known. No DNA is shown, since the ends of the CDR3 on it are uncertain; the CDR3 is the one TCRdb lists. The entry originates in a study of CD8 T cells in Susac syndrome. Study outcomes and limitations: The study recognized that the number of individuals in its TCR sequencing and HLA analysis was relatively small.

Germline CDR1 reads MNHEY; CDR2 reads SVGAGI. Ends included, the CDR3 has 12 residues. Random hexamers were used to reverse transcribe the RNA input (roughly 0.5 to 1 ug). Coverage of TCR beta CDR3 amplification by immunoSEQ multiplex PCR extended to 54 Vbeta and 13 Jbeta. Using its own MiXCR run on the immunoSEQ multiplex PCR reads, TCRdb lists one record per CDR3 protein. The table lists about 150,000 distinct CDR3 sequences, 94% of them singletons. CD8+ and CD4+ T cells circulating in blood were sequenced for TCR beta. Relapsing-remitting disease, either stable or active, was present in the multiple sclerosis controls, who were treatment-naive patients.

The TCR comes from a human donor with multiple sclerosis. The specimen sequenced was CD8+ T cells from PBMCs. The rearrangement uses TRBV6-5 and TRBJ2-1. The CDR3 spells CASSSSTDEQFF.